The clone carrying this T cell receptor beta chain showed up many times. Trimming shortened V by 8 bases and J by 6 bases, and 14 bases separated the two germline ends. CDR1 is SNHLY, CDR2 FYNNEI, per germline. The CDR3 contains 13 residues. The source of the sample is a study of CD8 T cells in ankylosing spondylitis. Via MiXCR, TCRdb re-called the 5' RACE reads, giving one row per CDR3 protein. The data hold 200,000 to 300,000 distinct CDR3 sequences, with about 10% observed a single time. The sequence came from a male donor with ankylosing spondylitis or in good health (not recorded which). The chain employs TRBV2 and TRBJ1-5; D possibly corresponds to TRBD1 (5 bases). The source material was blood, either unsorted or a sorted T cell fraction (not recorded which). This CDR3 is CASARQKGQPQHF. CDR3 nucleotide sequence: TGTGCCAGCGCTAGACAGAAGGGTCAGCCCCAGCATTTT.